This is a list of T cell receptor beta chains from one sample in a study of cytomegalovirus exposure and HLA in healthy donors. Profiled with immunoSEQ multiplex PCR; TCRdb holds only in-frame clones, not every one. The sample includes more than 95,000 clones, roughly three fifths of them seen just once. Sequences were obtained from PBMCs. These receptors all come from a man aged 55 to 69 in good health and CMV-seronegative. The CDR3 runs from the conserved cysteine through the conserved F or W. A D gene is named only where the DNA matches it firmly. Expanded clones get a size class; other rows say once, few or many, or leave the size out.

j_gene: TRBJ2-3; len: 16; abundance: .; d_gene: TRBD2; v_gene: TRBV5-1; CDR3aa: CASSLTLAGVQDTQYF; CDR3nt: TGCGCCAGCAGCTTGACCCTAGCGGGAGTTCAAGATACGCAGTATTTT
j_gene: TRBJ1-6; len: 17; abundance: .; d_gene: TRBD1; v_gene: TRBV27; CDR3aa: CASSLDAGTGGNSPLHF; CDR3nt: TGTGCCAGCAGTTTAGATGCCGGGACAGGAGGTAATTCACCCCTCCACTTT
j_gene: TRBJ1-5; len: 15; abundance: .; d_gene: .; v_gene: TRBV18; CDR3aa: CASSPAAGVYQPQHF; CDR3nt: TGTGCCAGCTCACCAGCGGCCGGGGTTTATCAGCCCCAGCATTTT
j_gene: TRBJ2-5; len: 14; abundance: .; d_gene: .; v_gene: TRBV9; CDR3aa: CASSVEGGIETQYF; CDR3nt: TGTGCCAGCAGCGTAGAAGGAGGGATTGAGACCCAGTACTTC
j_gene: TRBJ2-7; len: 11; abundance: .; d_gene: TRBD2; v_gene: TRBV2; CDR3aa: CASSPFGGVYF; CDR3nt: TGTGCCAGCAGCCCATTCGGGGGGGTGTACTTC
j_gene: TRBJ1-1; len: 16; abundance: .; d_gene: .; v_gene: TRBV19; CDR3aa: CASGKGGRRRGTEAFF; CDR3nt: TGTGCCAGTGGCAAGGGGGGGCGAAGGAGGGGCACTGAAGCTTTCTTT
j_gene: TRBJ2-3; len: 13; abundance: .; d_gene: .; v_gene: TRBV10-1; CDR3aa: CASSESYTDTQYF; CDR3nt: TGCGCCAGCAGTGAGTCATACACAGATACGCAGTATTTT
j_gene: TRBJ2-7; len: 17; abundance: .; d_gene: .; v_gene: TRBV9; CDR3aa: CASSARPWGGTAYEQYF; CDR3nt: TGTGCCAGCAGCGCCCGTCCCTGGGGAGGCACGGCCTACGAGCAGTACTTC
j_gene: TRBJ1-2; len: 16; abundance: .; d_gene: .; v_gene: TRBV23-1; CDR3aa: CASAVDGNRVDYGYTF; CDR3nt: TGCGCCAGCGCCGTCGATGGTAACAGGGTCGACTATGGCTACACCTTC
j_gene: TRBJ1-1; len: 10; abundance: .; d_gene: .; v_gene: TRBV20-1; CDR3aa: CSARDVVAFF; CDR3nt: TGCAGTGCTAGAGATGTAGTCGCTTTCTTT
j_gene: TRBJ1-1; len: 14; abundance: few; d_gene: TRBD1; v_gene: TRBV25-1; CDR3aa: CASSDRGQRAEAFF; CDR3nt: TGTGCCAGCAGTGACAGGGGACAGAGGGCTGAAGCTTTCTTT
j_gene: TRBJ1-1; len: 14; abundance: .; d_gene: .; v_gene: TRBV2; CDR3aa: CASGAGVLNTEAFF; CDR3nt: TGTGCCAGCGGGGCAGGGGTATTGAACACTGAAGCTTTCTTT
j_gene: TRBJ1-1; len: 13; abundance: .; d_gene: .; v_gene: TRBV10-1; CDR3aa: CASKGSDFRGAFF; CDR3nt: TGCGCCAGCAAGGGGAGCGATTTCAGGGGAGCTTTCTTT
j_gene: TRBJ2-5; len: 18; abundance: .; d_gene: .; v_gene: TRBV6-1; CDR3aa: CASSEFVGAGPKQETQYF; CDR3nt: TGTGCCAGCAGTGAATTCGTGGGGGCAGGACCGAAGCAAGAGACCCAGTACTTC
j_gene: TRBJ1-3; len: 16; abundance: .; d_gene: TRBD1; v_gene: TRBV5-1; CDR3aa: CASSSVQGASGNTIYF; CDR3nt: TGCGCCAGCAGCTCGGTGCAGGGGGCTTCTGGAAACACCATATATTTT
j_gene: TRBJ2-7; len: 15; abundance: few; d_gene: .; v_gene: TRBV7-2; CDR3aa: CASSLALRLDYEQYF; CDR3nt: TGTGCCAGCAGCTTAGCCCTCCGACTAGACTACGAGCAGTACTTC
j_gene: TRBJ2-2; len: 14; abundance: .; d_gene: .; v_gene: TRBV6-1; CDR3aa: CASIMEGGTGELFF; CDR3nt: TGTGCCAGCATCATGGAGGGGGGGACCGGGGAGCTGTTTTTT
j_gene: TRBJ2-1; len: 15; abundance: few; d_gene: .; v_gene: TRBV6-5; CDR3aa: CASSGGLNSYNEQFF; CDR3nt: TGTGCCAGCTCCGGGGGGCTAAACTCCTACAATGAGCAGTTCTTC
j_gene: TRBJ1-4; len: 15; abundance: few; d_gene: TRBD1; v_gene: TRBV28; CDR3aa: CASRPGTDKNEKLFF; CDR3nt: TGTGCCAGCAGACCTGGGACAGACAAAAATGAAAAACTGTTTTTT
j_gene: TRBJ1-1; len: 16; abundance: medium-sized; d_gene: TRBD1; v_gene: TRBV5-4; CDR3aa: CASSYNRGPEWSEAFF; CDR3nt: TGTGCCAGCAGCTATAACAGGGGGCCGGAGTGGAGTGAAGCTTTCTTT
j_gene: TRBJ1-4; len: 16; abundance: .; d_gene: .; v_gene: TRBV18; CDR3aa: CASSPLGQLKAEKLFF; CDR3nt: TGTGCCAGCTCACCCTTGGGCCAACTTAAGGCTGAAAAACTGTTTTTT
j_gene: TRBJ1-2; len: 14; abundance: .; d_gene: TRBD1; v_gene: TRBV2; CDR3aa: CASVDRLVGYGYTF; CDR3nt: TGTGCCAGCGTGGACAGGTTGGTTGGCTATGGCTACACCTTC
j_gene: TRBJ2-3; len: 15; abundance: .; d_gene: TRBD2; v_gene: TRBV5-6; CDR3aa: CASSLGAGGGDTQYF; CDR3nt: TGTGCCAGCAGCTTGGGAGCGGGAGGAGGCGATACGCAGTATTTT
j_gene: TRBJ1-1; len: 11; abundance: few; d_gene: .; v_gene: TRBV5-6; CDR3aa: CAKRANTEAFF; CDR3nt: TGTGCTAAGCGGGCGAACACTGAAGCTTTCTTT
j_gene: TRBJ1-2; len: 15; abundance: .; d_gene: TRBD1; v_gene: TRBV23-1; CDR3aa: CASGPDRVGINGYTF; CDR3nt: TGCGCCAGCGGGCCGGACAGGGTCGGGATAAATGGCTACACCTTC
j_gene: TRBJ2-1; len: 14; abundance: few; d_gene: TRBD1; v_gene: TRBV2; CDR3aa: CASSYQTGGNEQFF; CDR3nt: TGTGCCAGCAGTTATCAGACAGGGGGGAATGAGCAGTTCTTC
j_gene: TRBJ1-3; len: 14; abundance: .; d_gene: .; v_gene: TRBV27; CDR3aa: CASSFSGSGNTIYF; CDR3nt: TGTGCCAGCAGTTTCTCCGGGAGTGGAAACACCATATATTTT
j_gene: TRBJ1-1; len: 12; abundance: .; d_gene: .; v_gene: TRBV7-9; CDR3aa: CASSLTDIEAFF; CDR3nt: TGTGCCAGCAGCTTAACGGACATAGAAGCTTTCTTT
j_gene: TRBJ2-4; len: 11; abundance: few; d_gene: .; v_gene: TRBV28; CDR3aa: CASSSGYSQYF; CDR3nt: TGTGCCAGCAGTTCAGGGTATTCTCAGTACTTC
j_gene: TRBJ2-1; len: 15; abundance: .; d_gene: TRBD2; v_gene: TRBV2; CDR3aa: CASSDKRGGIGEQFF; CDR3nt: TGTGCCAGCAGTGATAAGCGGGGGGGCATCGGTGAGCAGTTCTTC
j_gene: TRBJ2-3; len: 15; abundance: .; d_gene: TRBD2; v_gene: TRBV19; CDR3aa: CASTERGARTDTQYF; CDR3nt: TGTGCCAGTACCGAGCGGGGGGCCCGCACAGATACGCAGTATTTT
j_gene: TRBJ2-3; len: 15; abundance: .; d_gene: .; v_gene: TRBV5-4; CDR3aa: CASEIWGENTDTQYF; CDR3nt: TGTGCCAGCGAAATCTGGGGGGAAAACACAGATACGCAGTATTTT